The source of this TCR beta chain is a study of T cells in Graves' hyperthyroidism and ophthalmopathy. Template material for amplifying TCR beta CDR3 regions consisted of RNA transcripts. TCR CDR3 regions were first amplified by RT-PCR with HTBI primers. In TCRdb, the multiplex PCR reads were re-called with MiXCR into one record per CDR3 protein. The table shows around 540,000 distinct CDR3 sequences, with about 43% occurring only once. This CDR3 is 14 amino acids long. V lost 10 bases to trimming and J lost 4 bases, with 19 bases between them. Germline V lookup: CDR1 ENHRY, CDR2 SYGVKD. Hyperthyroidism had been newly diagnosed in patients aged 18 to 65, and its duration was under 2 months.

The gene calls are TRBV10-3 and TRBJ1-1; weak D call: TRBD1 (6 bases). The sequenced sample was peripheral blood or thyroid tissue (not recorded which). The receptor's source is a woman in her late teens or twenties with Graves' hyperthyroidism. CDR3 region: CATGAGGEGTEAFF. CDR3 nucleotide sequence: TGTGCCACAGGGGCCGGCGGGGAAGGCACTGAAGCTTTCTTT.